This T cell receptor (beta chain) was recovered during a study of technical replicates of blood from four donors (dated by TCRdb to about 2017). With regard to this clone: Its antigen is not yet known. Per-base qualities were not stored, and no clone one base away is much larger.

Libraries were made using the immunoSEQ multiplex PCR assay. TCRdb retrieved this table from immuneACCESS and kept in-frame rearrangements only. Not all clones are present; in checked studies, unresolved V genes account for under half, and no reason is known for the remainder. The sample table lists tens of thousands of clones, about 86% of them with a count of one. The leading ten clones occupy approximately 4.6% of the sample. The germline V gene encodes CDR1 SGHTA and CDR2 FQGNSA. Compared with germline, V lacks 5 bases and J lacks 0 bases; bases without a gene match: 6. Including cysteine and phenylalanine, the CDR3 has 16 amino acids. Of all the DNA, just the CDR3 is kept, 48 bases in frame from base 1.

The TCR originated in a human donor in good health. Some clones in this sample may be carry-over from other donors' samples. The source material was PBMCs. Recombination linked TRBV7-2 to TRBJ1-4; TRBD1 agrees with 7 junctional bases. The CDR3 protein sequence reads: CASSRDRAATNEKLFF. The sequenced DNA: TGTGCCAGCAGCCGAGACAGGGCAGCAACTAATGAAAAACTGTTTTTT.